Each of the 18 T cell receptor beta chains below was sequenced from the same sample in a study of blood T cell repertoires in COVID-19. TCRdb's copy holds only in-frame clones and misses some; the assay was immunoSEQ multiplex PCR. The sample shows about 73,000 clones, roughly 84% of them seen only once. Sequenced sample: peripheral blood. These receptor sequences come from a woman between 55 and 75 years old with acute or convalescent COVID-19.

This chain connects TRBV2 to TRBJ1-1, with 8 nucleotides matching TRBD1. V was clipped by 6 bases and J by 4 bases; unmatched bases: 7. This CDR3 contains 14 residues. CDR1 and CDR2 (germline): SNHLY, FYNNEI. DNA of the CDR3: TGTGCCAGCAGCGGACAGGGTGCGCGCACTGAAGCTTTCTTT. It codes for CASSGQGARTEAFF.

This clone was seen a single time. This sequence joins TRBV5-4 and TRBJ1-1; 7 bases match TRBD1. The CDR3 covers 13 residues. Germline values: CDR1 SGHNT, CDR2 YYREEE (reference sequence). V trimming: 4 bases; J trimming: 6 bases; junction bases outside the gene matches: 6. The CDR3 sequence is CASSPDRAAEAFF. CDR3 sequence (DNA): TGTGCCAGCAGCCCAGACAGGGCCGCTGAAGCTTTCTTT.

The chain links TRBV3-1 (or the pseudogene TRBV3-2) to TRBJ1-6; 7 bases are a match to TRBD1. Trimming at V came to 4 bases and at J to 4 bases, leaving 4 bases not matched to a gene. Germline CDR1 is LGHDT and CDR2 is YNNKEL (reference sequence). CDR3 length: 15 amino acids. As DNA, the CDR3 is TGTGCCAGCAGCCCTGGACAGGTTTATAATTCACCCCTCCACTTT. Translated: CASSPGQVYNSPLHF.

The V and J genes are TRBV6-1 and TRBJ2-6; D not certain. This CDR3 has 18 residues. The germline V and J ends were trimmed by 1 base and 2 bases, with 15 bases remaining between them. The germline gives CDR1 MNHNS, CDR2 SASEGT. CDR3 residues: CASSEVFPGLTGANVLTF. The CDR3, as DNA: TGTGCCAGCAGTGAAGTCTTCCCAGGTCTAACTGGGGCCAACGTCCTGACTTTC.

The chain couples TRBV5-6 to TRBJ1-1, with 9 bases aligning to TRBD1. V gave up 4 bases and J gave up 11 bases; unmatched junction bases: 9. CDR3 length: 13 amino acids. CDR1 and CDR2 (germline): SGHDT, YYEEEE. The CDR3 DNA is TGTGCCAGCAGCGAGGGACAGGGTAAGAAGGCTTTCTTT. It is translated as CASSEGQGKKAFF.

This chain links TRBV7-6 with TRBJ1-6, with D possibly being TRBD1 (5 bases). V lost 1 base and J 6 bases, leaving 16 bases between the germline ends. Germline loops: CDR1 SGHVS, CDR2 FNYEAQ. The CDR3 has 17 residues. CDR3 DNA sequence: TGTGCCAGCAGCTTAGGTCCGCCACAGGCCCTTAATTCACCCCTCCACTTT. Protein sequence: CASSLGPPQALNSPLHF.

V and J are TRBV10-1 and TRBJ2-3; 7 bases are a match to TRBD2. CDR1 is WNHNN and CDR2 is SYGVQD in the germline V gene (reference sequence). Trimming at V came to 0 bases and at J to 4 bases, leaving 4 bases not matched to a gene. The CDR3 is 15 amino acids. The DNA of the CDR3 is TGCGCCAGCAGTGAGTCGAGACTAGCCTCAGATACGCAGTATTTT. This gives the protein CASSESRLASDTQYF.

The chain uses TRBV7-3 and TRBJ1-1, with D unclear. This CDR3 is built from 14 residues. V lost 3 bases, J lost 1 base, and 9 bases lay in between. Germline lookup yields CDR1 SGHTA and CDR2 FQGTGA. The CDR3 sequence is CASSLQTTNTEAFF. The CDR3 DNA follows: TGTGCCAGCAGCTTGCAAACTACGAACACTGAAGCTTTCTTT.

This chain joins TRBV9 and TRBJ1-3; the match to TRBD1 covers 7 bases. CDR1 is SGDLS, CDR2 YYNGEE, per germline. This CDR3 comprises 15 residues. V was pared by 3 bases and J by 3 bases, with 6 bases of the junction left unmatched. The CDR3 nucleotides read TGTGCCAGCAGCGCGAGGGGGCAAGTTGGAAACACCATATATTTT. This sequence encodes CASSARGQVGNTIYF.

This clone was seen just once. The CDR3 protein is CASSLELTDTQYF. DNA of the CDR3: TGCGCCAGCAGCTTGGAACTTACAGATACGCAGTATTTT. The rearrangement links TRBV5-1 to TRBJ2-3; unclear D gene. The CDR3 loop spans 13 amino acids. Germline V gene data show CDR1 as SGHRS and CDR2 as YFSETQ. Trimming cost V 0 bases and J 3 bases, with 5 bases left between them.

The rearrangement joins TRBV9 to TRBJ1-1; TRBD1 aligns across 7 bases. The V gene end was trimmed by 3 bases and the J gene end by 4 bases; junction bases not matched to a gene: 3. The CDR3 loop spans 13 amino acids. The germline CDR1 and CDR2 sequences are SGDLS and YYNGEE. CDR3: CASSGPGGTEAFF. The CDR3, as DNA: TGTGCCAGCAGCGGACCAGGGGGCACTGAAGCTTTCTTT.

This chain joins TRBV10-2 and TRBJ1-3; tentatively, D is TRBD1 (5 bases). The CDR3 is 15 amino acids. Germline V gives CDR1 WSHSY, CDR2 SAAADI. Trimming took 7 bases from V and 2 from J, leaving 15 bases between them. CDR3 nucleotide sequence: TGCGCCAGCACTTCCTTGGCAGGGACTGGAAACACCATATATTTT. This encodes CASTSLAGTGNTIYF.

The chain has TRBV5-1 and TRBJ2-5; the match to TRBD1 covers 7 bases. V dropped 4 bases and J dropped 5; count of bases not matched to a gene: 14. The CDR3 contains 16 residues. From germline, CDR1 is SGHRS and CDR2 YFSETQ. The CDR3 spells CASSPGPQGVRETQYF. The CDR3 coding sequence is TGCGCCAGCAGCCCTGGCCCCCAGGGGGTCAGGGAGACCCAGTACTTC.

This clone occurred once. The chain couples TRBV9 to TRBJ1-1, with 11 bases matching TRBD1. V dropped 1 base and J dropped 3; count of bases not matched to a gene: 8. From germline, CDR1 is SGDLS and CDR2 YYNGEE. The CDR3 spans 17 residues. CDR3 sequence: CASSVSGQGARDTEAFF. In DNA form, the CDR3 reads TGTGCCAGCAGCGTATCTGGACAGGGGGCTAGGGACACTGAAGCTTTCTTT.

The J gene is TRBJ1-2, the V gene TRBV19; D is ambiguous. From germline, CDR1 is LNHDA and CDR2 SQIVND (reference sequence). CDR3 length equals 12 residues. V shed 5 bases and J shed 7 bases, with 11 bases lying between them. CDR3: CASSPGEFGYTF. CDR3 nucleotides: TGTGCCAGTAGTCCCGGGGAGTTTGGCTACACCTTC.

This clone was seen just once. The chain uses TRBV10-2 and TRBJ1-2, with D tentatively TRBD1 (6 bases). There are 12 residues in the CDR3. Germline V gene sequence: CDR1 WSHSY, CDR2 SAAADI. V was shortened by 3 bases and J by 8 bases, with 10 bases between the two germline ends. CDR3 coding DNA: TGCGCCAGCAGTGACAGGGGTTTGGGCTACACCTTC. Amino acid sequence: CASSDRGLGYTF.

The table lists this clone with many counts. This chain joins TRBV11-2 and TRBJ1-2; 8 bases agree with TRBD1. V shed 0 bases, J shed 8 bases, and the junction held 2 bases outside the gene matches. Germline V gives CDR1 SGHAT, CDR2 FQNNGV. The CDR3 is made up of 13 amino acids. Here the CDR3 DNA reads TGTGCCAGCAGCTTAGAGCCAGGGGGCGGCTACACCTTC. It encodes CASSLEPGGGYTF.

The chain employs TRBV10-3 and TRBJ2-2, with 7 bases aligning to TRBD1. Per germline, CDR1 ENHRY and CDR2 SYGVKD. This CDR3 has 14 amino acids. Germline trimming cut 6 bases from V and 6 bases from J; bases unmatched to any gene: 7. The CDR3 loop reads CAISETGSAGELFF. CDR3 sequence (DNA): TGTGCCATCAGCGAGACAGGGTCCGCCGGGGAGCTGTTTTTT.